These 17 T cell receptor beta chains originate from one sample sequenced in a study of T cell changes during pregnancy in multiple sclerosis (dated by TCRdb to about 2019). The method was the immunoSEQ multiplex PCR assay. TCRdb stores this immuneACCESS table with in-frame sequences only. Part of the clones is absent; in the studies checked, under half of the shortfall reflects unresolved V genes, and no reason is known for the rest. Recorded for this sample are tens of thousands of clones; around 92% of them occurred a single time. The top ten hold about 1.5% of the sample. The starting material was peripheral blood, obtained in the second trimester of pregnancy. These receptors all come from a female donor in good health, enrolled as a control in a pregnancy study.

The V call is TRBV11-2, the J call TRBJ2-2, with a possible D match to TRBD2 (5 bases). The CDR3 spans 13 residues. V was shortened by 5 bases and J by 5 bases, with 9 bases between the two germline ends. Germline V gene data show CDR1 as SGHAT and CDR2 as FQNNGV. The CDR3 reads CASSTGETGELFF. The CDR3 DNA sequence: TGTGCCAGCAGCACCGGGGAGACCGGGGAGCTGTTTTTT.

The J gene is TRBJ2-1, the V gene TRBV29-1; D not certain. With 8 bases removed from V and 0 bases from J, the gap between germline ends came to 14 bases. This CDR3 is built from 14 residues. In germline, CDR1 is SQVTM, CDR2 ANQGSEA. The CDR3 DNA reads as TGCAGCCCTTACGGTGGGCTCTCCTACAATGAGCAGTTCTTC. Residues: CSPYGGLSYNEQFF.

V gene TRBV19 combines with J gene TRBJ2-1; 10 bases are a match to TRBD2. This CDR3 is 16 amino acids long. V was clipped by 5 bases and J by 7 bases; unmatched bases: 11. Germline V gives CDR1 LNHDA, CDR2 SQIVND (reference sequence). CDR3 coding DNA: TGTGCCAGTAGTGATCGAGCGGGAGGGTTTGGTAATGAGCAGTTCTTC. It codes for CASSDRAGGFGNEQFF. The complete variable domain, with remaining parts taken from reference TRBV19 and TRBJ2-1, reads DGGITQSPKYLFRKEGQNVTLSCEQNLNHDAMYWYRQDPGQGLRLIYYSQIVNDFQKGDIAEGYSVSREKKESFPLTVTSAQKNPTAFYLCASSDRAGGFGNEQFFGPGTRLTVL.

V is TRBV7-2 and J is TRBJ2-7, with a tentative D call TRBD1 (6 bases). CDR3 length equals 13 residues. Trimming took 8 bases from V and 6 from J, leaving 17 bases between them. The germline gives CDR1 SGHTA, CDR2 FQGNSA. The CDR3 DNA reads TGTGCCAGCGCCCGGCCGGGACAAAGCGAGCAGTACTTC. Translated, it gives CASARPGQSEQYF.

This chain joins TRBV27 and TRBJ2-2, with 11 bases lining up with TRBD2. Germline V gives CDR1 MNHEY, CDR2 SMNVEV (reference sequence). This CDR3 contains 16 residues. The V segment lost 5 bases and the J segment 3 bases; nucleotides outside the gene matches: 5. The DNA for the CDR3 is TGTGCCAGCAGTCATGGGACTAGCGGATACACCGGGGAGCTGTTTTTT. Translating it yields CASSHGTSGYTGELFF.

In regard to this clone: Other DNA sequences of this sample code for an identical CDR3. V and J are TRBV6-1 and TRBJ2-1; 10 bases map to TRBD2. This CDR3 is 15 amino acids long. J gave up 8 bases and V 7 bases, and 11 bases lay outside the gene matches. The V gene's germline CDR1 is MNHNS and CDR2 SASEGT. CDR3 loop: CASTALAGVVDEQFF. CDR3 nucleotide sequence: TGTGCCAGCACCGCCCTAGCGGGAGTCGTCGATGAGCAGTTCTTC.

The table lists this clone with a count of one. This chain connects TRBV7-7 to TRBJ2-3, with 10 nucleotides matching TRBD2. CDR3 length equals 18 residues. The V and J ends lost 1 base and 3 bases, in that order; junction bases with no gene match: 10. Germline V gene lookup returns CDR1 SSHAT and CDR2 FNYEAQ (reference sequence). The CDR3 nucleotides are TGTGCCAGCAGCTTAGGTGAGAAGCGGGGGGGCTGTACAGATACGCAGTATTTT. Amino acids: CASSLGEKRGGCTDTQYF.

The V gene is TRBV6-5, the J gene TRBJ2-3; D is perhaps TRBD1 (6 bases). This CDR3 spans 13 amino acids. Deletions cut 4 bases from V and 2 bases from J, with 7 bases between. CDR1 is MNHEY and CDR2 is SVGAGI in the germline V gene. CDR3 bases: TGTGCCAGCAGTTGGGACATCACAGATACGCAGTATTTT. Translated, it gives CASSWDITDTQYF.

The gene calls are TRBV10-3 and TRBJ1-3; D uncertain. Trimming removed 5 bases from V and 4 bases from J, with 12 bases in between. The germline CDR1 and CDR2 sequences are ENHRY and SYGVKD. The CDR3 has 14 residues. CDR3 coding DNA: TGTGCCATCAGTCTTAGTGGGCGCGGAAACACCATATATTTT. Protein sequence: CAISLSGRGNTIYF.

This clone appeared once. The chain carries TRBV5-4 and TRBJ2-7; a possible D gene is TRBD1 (5 bases). The CDR3 totals 12 residues. The germline CDR1 and CDR2 sequences are SGHNT and YYREEE (reference sequence). The V end lost 3 bases, the J end lost 4 bases, and 8 bases lay between the germline ends. CDR3 amino acids: CASSSDTYEQYF. The CDR3 DNA is TGTGCCAGCAGCTCGGACACATACGAGCAGTACTTC.

The rearrangement uses TRBV11-1 and TRBJ2-3; the match to TRBD2 covers 10 bases. The CDR3 is made up of 16 amino acids. J was trimmed by 2 bases and V by 4 bases; bases with no gene match: 6. The V gene's germline CDR1 is SGHAT and CDR2 FQDESV (reference sequence). CDR3 region: CASSSEAGGFTDTQYF. The CDR3 DNA reads TGTGCCAGCAGCTCGGAAGCGGGAGGGTTCACAGATACGCAGTATTTT.

The rearrangement links TRBV28 to TRBJ2-4; 11 bases line up with TRBD1. J lost 1 base, V lost 8 bases, and 1 base had no gene match. Germline-derived CDR1 and CDR2 are MDHEN and SYDVKM. The CDR3 has 14 residues. CDR3 sequence: CASGDRGAKNIQYF. The CDR3 region has the DNA TGTGCCAGCGGGGACAGGGGGGCCAAAAACATTCAGTACTTC.

The V gene is TRBV5-1, the J gene TRBJ2-7; unclear D gene. The CDR3 runs 14 residues. Per germline, CDR1 SGHRS and CDR2 YFSETQ. The V end lost 0 bases, the J end lost 0 bases, and 7 bases lay between the germline ends. CDR3 in DNA: TGCGCCAGCAGCTTGGACAGCCGCTCCTACGAGCAGTACTTC. Translation: CASSLDSRSYEQYF.

The chain carries TRBV7-2 and TRBJ1-5, with D maybe TRBD1 (6 bases). The CDR3 has 17 residues. V was cut by 0 bases and J by 6 bases, with 18 bases left in between. Germline assignment: CDR1 SGHTA and CDR2 FQGNSA. The CDR3 reads CASSLAQGLGIFQPQHF. The CDR3 nucleotides are TGTGCCAGCAGCTTAGCGCAGGGGCTCGGAATTTTTCAGCCCCAGCATTTT.

The chain uses TRBV4-3 and TRBJ2-7; 7 nucleotides match TRBD2. J lost 2 bases, V lost 1 base, and 8 bases had no gene match. The V gene's germline CDR1 is LGHNA and CDR2 YSLEER. CDR3 size: 16 residues. CDR3 coding DNA: TGCGCCAGCAGCCAAGGGCTAGCAGGGACTACCTACGAGCAGTACTTC. Translated: CASSQGLAGTTYEQYF.

This chain uses TRBV4-1 with TRBJ2-5; D perhaps matches TRBD2 (5 bases). Deletions cut 5 bases from V and 3 bases from J, with 13 bases between. Germline V gene data show CDR1 as MGHRA and CDR2 as YSYEKL. The CDR3 consists of 14 residues. The CDR3 region has the DNA TGCGCCAGCAGCGTGGTTTTCGGGGAAGAGACCCAGTACTTC. It is translated as CASSVVFGEETQYF.

The J gene is TRBJ1-5, the V gene TRBV11-2, with D unresolved. Looked up from germline, CDR1 is SGHAT and CDR2 is FQNNGV. The ends were cut back, 1 base at V and 3 bases at J, with 4 bases in the middle. The CDR3 is made up of 13 amino acids. CDR3 sequence reads: CASSLGANQPQHF. Written as DNA, the CDR3 is TGTGCCAGCAGCTTAGGGGCCAATCAGCCCCAGCATTTT.